This paragraph reports one T cell receptor (beta chain). Produced via immunoSEQ multiplex PCR; TCRdb's table is partial and in-frame only. The sample gives under 450,000 clones, roughly 92% of which show up once; 0.86% is in the top ten. Germline lookup yields CDR1 SGDLS and CDR2 YYNGEE. Losses at the gene ends were 0 bases for V and 0 bases for J; bases not matched to a gene: 10. CDR3 size: 19 residues. The cohort comprised adults aged about 18 to 100 years residing in about two dozen US areas. Exposed volunteers were people who met a COVID-19 case within 2 weeks before study entry. The entry originates in a study of blood T cell repertoires in COVID-19.

The rearrangement links TRBV9 to TRBJ2-2; TRBD2 matches 8 bases. This TCR was sampled from a woman between 35 and 50 years old who had been exposed to COVID-19. What was sequenced was PBMCs or T cells enriched from blood (not recorded which). The CDR3 sequence: CASSVAAGGSFANTGELFF. In nucleotides, the CDR3 is TGTGCCAGCAGCGTAGCGGCGGGGGGCTCTTTCGCGAACACCGGGGAGCTGTTTTTT.